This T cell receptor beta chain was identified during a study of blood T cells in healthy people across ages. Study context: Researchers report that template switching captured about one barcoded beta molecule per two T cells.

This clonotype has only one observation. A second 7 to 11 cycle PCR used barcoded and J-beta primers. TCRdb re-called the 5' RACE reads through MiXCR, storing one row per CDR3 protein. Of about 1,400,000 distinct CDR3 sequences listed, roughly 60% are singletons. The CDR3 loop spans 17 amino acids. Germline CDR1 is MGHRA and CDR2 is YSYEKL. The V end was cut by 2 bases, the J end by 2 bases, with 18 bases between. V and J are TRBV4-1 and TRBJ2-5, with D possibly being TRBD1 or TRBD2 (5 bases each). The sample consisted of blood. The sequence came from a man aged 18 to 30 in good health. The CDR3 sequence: CASSQPTGGGTQETQYF. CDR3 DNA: TGCGCCAGCAGCCAACCAACCGGTGGGGGAACTCAAGAGACCCAGTACTTC.